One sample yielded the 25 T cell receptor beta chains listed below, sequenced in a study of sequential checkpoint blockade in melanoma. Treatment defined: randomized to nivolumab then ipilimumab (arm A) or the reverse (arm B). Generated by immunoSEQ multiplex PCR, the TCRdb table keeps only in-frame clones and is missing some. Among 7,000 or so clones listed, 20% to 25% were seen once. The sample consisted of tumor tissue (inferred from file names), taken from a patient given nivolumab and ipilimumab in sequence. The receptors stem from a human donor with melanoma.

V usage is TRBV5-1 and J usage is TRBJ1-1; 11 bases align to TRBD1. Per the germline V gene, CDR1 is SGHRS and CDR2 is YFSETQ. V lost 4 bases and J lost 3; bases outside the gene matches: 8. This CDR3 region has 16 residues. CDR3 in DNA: TGCGCCAGCAGCCTGTCCGGACAGGGGGCGGACACTGAAGCTTTCTTT. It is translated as CASSLSGQGADTEAFF.

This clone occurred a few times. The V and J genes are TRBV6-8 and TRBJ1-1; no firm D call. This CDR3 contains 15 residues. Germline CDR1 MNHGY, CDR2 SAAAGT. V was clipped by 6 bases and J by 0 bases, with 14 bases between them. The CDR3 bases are TGTGCCAGCAGATCTACCGCGGGCTTGAACACTGAAGCTTTCTTT. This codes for CASRSTAGLNTEAFF.

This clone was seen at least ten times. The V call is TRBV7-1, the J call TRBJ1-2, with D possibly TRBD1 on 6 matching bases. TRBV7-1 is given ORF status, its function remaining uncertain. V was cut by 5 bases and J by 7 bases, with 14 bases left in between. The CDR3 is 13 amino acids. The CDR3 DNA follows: TGTGCCAGCAGCACCACACTAGGGGGTGGCTACACCTTC. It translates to CASSTTLGGGYTF.

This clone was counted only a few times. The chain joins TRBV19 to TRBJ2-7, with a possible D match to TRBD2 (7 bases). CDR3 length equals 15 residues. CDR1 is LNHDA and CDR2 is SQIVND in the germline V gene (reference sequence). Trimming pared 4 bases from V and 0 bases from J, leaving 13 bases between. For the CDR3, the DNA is TGTGCCAGTAGTACGGACAGCGGGGTCTCCTACGAGCAGTACTTC. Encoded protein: CASSTDSGVSYEQYF.

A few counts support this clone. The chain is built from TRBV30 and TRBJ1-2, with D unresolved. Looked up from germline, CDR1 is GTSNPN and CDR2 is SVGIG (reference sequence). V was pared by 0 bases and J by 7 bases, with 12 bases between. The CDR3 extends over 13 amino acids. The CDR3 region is CAWSVVRSGGYTF. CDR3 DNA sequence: TGTGCCTGGAGTGTGGTCCGGAGCGGTGGCTACACCTTC.

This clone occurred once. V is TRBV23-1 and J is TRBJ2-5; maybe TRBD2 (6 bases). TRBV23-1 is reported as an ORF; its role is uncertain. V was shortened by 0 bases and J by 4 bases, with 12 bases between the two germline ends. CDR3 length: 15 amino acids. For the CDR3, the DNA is TGCGCCAGCAGTCAATCTTTTCGGGGAGGAGAGACCCAGTACTTC. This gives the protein CASSQSFRGGETQYF.

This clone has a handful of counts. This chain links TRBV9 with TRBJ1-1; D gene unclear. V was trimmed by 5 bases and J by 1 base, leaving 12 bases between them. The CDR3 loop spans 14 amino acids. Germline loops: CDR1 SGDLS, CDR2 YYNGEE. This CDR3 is CASSPFRGNTEAFF. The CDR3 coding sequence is TGTGCCAGCAGTCCATTCCGGGGGAACACTGAAGCTTTCTTT.

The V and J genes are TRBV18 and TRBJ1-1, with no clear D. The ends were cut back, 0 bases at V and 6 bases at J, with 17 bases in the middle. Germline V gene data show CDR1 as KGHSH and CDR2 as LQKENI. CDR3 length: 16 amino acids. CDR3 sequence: CASSPPVQMTGPEAFF. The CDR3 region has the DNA TGTGCCAGCTCACCACCGGTCCAGATGACGGGTCCTGAAGCTTTCTTT.

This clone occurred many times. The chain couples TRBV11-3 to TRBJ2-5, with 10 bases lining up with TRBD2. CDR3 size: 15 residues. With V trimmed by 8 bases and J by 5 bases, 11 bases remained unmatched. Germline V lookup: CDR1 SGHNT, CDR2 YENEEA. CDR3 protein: CASSHERGGRETQYF. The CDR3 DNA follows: TGTGCCAGCTCCCATGAGCGGGGGGGCAGGGAGACCCAGTACTTC.

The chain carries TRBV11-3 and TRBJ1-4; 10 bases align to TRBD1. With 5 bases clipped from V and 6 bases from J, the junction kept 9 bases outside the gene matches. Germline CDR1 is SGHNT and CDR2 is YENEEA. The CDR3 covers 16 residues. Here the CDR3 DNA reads TGTGCCAGCAGCCCCGGAGGGACAGGGGAGGATGAAAAACTGTTTTTT. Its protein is CASSPGGTGEDEKLFF.

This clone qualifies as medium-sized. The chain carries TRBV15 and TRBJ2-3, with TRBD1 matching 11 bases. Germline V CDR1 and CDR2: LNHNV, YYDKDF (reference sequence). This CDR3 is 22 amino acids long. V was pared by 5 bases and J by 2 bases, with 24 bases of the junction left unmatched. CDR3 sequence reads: CATSPGQGAFYFSRSYTDTQYF. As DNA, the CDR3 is TGTGCCACCAGCCCCGGACAGGGGGCATTTTATTTTTCTCGGAGTTACACAGATACGCAGTATTTT.

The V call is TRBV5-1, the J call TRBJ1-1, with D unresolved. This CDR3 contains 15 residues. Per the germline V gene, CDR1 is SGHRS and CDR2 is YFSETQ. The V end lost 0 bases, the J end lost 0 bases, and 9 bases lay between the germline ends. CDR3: CASSLEAGMNTEAFF. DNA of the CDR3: TGCGCCAGCAGCTTGGAGGCAGGAATGAACACTGAAGCTTTCTTT. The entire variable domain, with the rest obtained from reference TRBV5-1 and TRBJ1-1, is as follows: KAGVTQTPRYLIKTRGQQVTLSCSPISGHRSVSWYQQTPGQGLQFLFEYFSETQRNKGNFPGRFSGRQFSNSRSEMNVSTLELGDSALYLCASSLEAGMNTEAFFGQGTRLTVV.

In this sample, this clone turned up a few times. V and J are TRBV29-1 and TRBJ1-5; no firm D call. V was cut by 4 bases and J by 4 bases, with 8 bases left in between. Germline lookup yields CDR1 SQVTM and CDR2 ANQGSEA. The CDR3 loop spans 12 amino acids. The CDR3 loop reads CSVVYGNQPQHF. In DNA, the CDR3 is TGCAGCGTTGTGTACGGAAATCAGCCCCAGCATTTT.

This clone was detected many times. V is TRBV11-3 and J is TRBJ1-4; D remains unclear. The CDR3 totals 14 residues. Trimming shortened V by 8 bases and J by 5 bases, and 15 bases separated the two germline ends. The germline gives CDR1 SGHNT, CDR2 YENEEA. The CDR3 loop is CASQPSRANEKLFF. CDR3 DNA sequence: TGTGCCAGCCAACCCTCCCGGGCAAATGAAAAACTGTTTTTT.

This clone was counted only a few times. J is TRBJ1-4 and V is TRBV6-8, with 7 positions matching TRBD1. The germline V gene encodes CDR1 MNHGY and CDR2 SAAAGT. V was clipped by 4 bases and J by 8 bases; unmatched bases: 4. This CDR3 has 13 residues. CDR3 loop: CASSLTGTEKLFF. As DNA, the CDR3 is TGTGCCAGCAGTTTGACAGGGACGGAAAAACTGTTTTTT.

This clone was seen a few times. The CDR3 DNA follows: TGTGCCAGCAGCTGGGACAGGGAACGTTCACCCCTCCACTTT. Its protein product is CASSWDRERSPLHF. The gene calls are TRBV7-6 and TRBJ1-6, with TRBD1 matching 9 bases. After removal of 4 bases from V and 9 bases from J, the junction contained 4 bases not matched to a gene. CDR3 size: 14 residues. Germline-derived CDR1 and CDR2 are SGHVS and FNYEAQ.

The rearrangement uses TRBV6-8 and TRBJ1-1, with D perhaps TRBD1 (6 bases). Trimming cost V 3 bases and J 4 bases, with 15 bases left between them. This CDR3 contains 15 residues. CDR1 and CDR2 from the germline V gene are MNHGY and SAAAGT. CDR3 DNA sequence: TGTGCCAGCAGTTATCTCGGGGGGCAGGGCACTGAAGCTTTCTTT. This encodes CASSYLGGQGTEAFF.

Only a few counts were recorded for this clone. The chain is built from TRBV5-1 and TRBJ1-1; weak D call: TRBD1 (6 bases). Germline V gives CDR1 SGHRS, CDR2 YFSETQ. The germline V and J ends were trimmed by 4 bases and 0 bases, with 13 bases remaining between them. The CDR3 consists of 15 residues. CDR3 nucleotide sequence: TGCGCCAGCAGCATACAGGGTCGGGTGAACACTGAAGCTTTCTTT. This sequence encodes CASSIQGRVNTEAFF.

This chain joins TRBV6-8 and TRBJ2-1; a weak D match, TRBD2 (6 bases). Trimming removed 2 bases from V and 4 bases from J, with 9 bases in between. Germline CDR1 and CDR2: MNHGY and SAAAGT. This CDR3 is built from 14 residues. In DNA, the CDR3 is TGTGCCAGCAGTTACGGTCGGGGGTACAATGAGCAGTTCTTC. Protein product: CASSYGRGYNEQFF.

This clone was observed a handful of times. CDR3 sequence (DNA): TGTGCCAGCAGAGCGACGGGGCAAGATTATGGCTACACCTTC. The encoded protein is CASRATGQDYGYTF. This rearrangement joins TRBV6-8 to TRBJ1-2, with a tentative D call TRBD1 (5 bases). The length of the CDR3 is 14 residues. Germline V gene data show CDR1 as MNHGY and CDR2 as SAAAGT. V was trimmed by 6 bases and J by 5 bases, leaving 16 bases between them.

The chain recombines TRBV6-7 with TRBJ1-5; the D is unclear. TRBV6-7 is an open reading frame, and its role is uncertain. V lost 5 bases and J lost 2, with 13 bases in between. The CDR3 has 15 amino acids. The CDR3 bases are TGTGCCAGCAGTGAAGCGATGAAGGGCAATCAGCCCCAGCATTTT. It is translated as CASSEAMKGNQPQHF.

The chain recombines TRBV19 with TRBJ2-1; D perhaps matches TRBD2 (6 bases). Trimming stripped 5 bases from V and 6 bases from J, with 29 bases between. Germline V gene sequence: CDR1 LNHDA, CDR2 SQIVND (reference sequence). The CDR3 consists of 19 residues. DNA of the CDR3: TGTGCCAGTAGTCATCTCCCACCGGGACTCCTTCCACACCCCAATGAGCAGTTCTTC. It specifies CASSHLPPGLLPHPNEQFF.

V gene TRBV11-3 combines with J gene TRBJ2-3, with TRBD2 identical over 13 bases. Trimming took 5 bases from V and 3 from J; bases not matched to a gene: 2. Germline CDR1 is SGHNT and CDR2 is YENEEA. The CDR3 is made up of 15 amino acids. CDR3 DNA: TGTGCCAGCAGCCCGACTAGCGGGGGGACAGATACGCAGTATTTT. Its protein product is CASSPTSGGTDTQYF. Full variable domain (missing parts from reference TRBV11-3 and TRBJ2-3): EAGVVQSPRYKIIEKKQPVAFWCNPISGHNTLYWYLQNLGQGPELLIRYENEEAVDDSQLPKDRFSAERLKGVDSTLKIQPAELGDSAVYLCASSPTSGGTDTQYFGPGTRLTVL.

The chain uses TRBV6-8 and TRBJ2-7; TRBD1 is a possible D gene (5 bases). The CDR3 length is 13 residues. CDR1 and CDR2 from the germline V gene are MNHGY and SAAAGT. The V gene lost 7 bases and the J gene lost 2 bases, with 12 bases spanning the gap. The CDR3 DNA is TGTGCCAGCAACTTCGACAGAGCCTACGAGCAGTACTTC. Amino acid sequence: CASNFDRAYEQYF.

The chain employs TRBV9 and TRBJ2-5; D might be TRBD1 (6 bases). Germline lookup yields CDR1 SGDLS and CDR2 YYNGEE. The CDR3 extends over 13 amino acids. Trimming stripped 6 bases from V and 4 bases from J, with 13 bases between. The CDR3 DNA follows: TGTGCCAGCACCAGGGGTCTAGTAGAGACCCAGTACTTC. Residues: CASTRGLVETQYF.